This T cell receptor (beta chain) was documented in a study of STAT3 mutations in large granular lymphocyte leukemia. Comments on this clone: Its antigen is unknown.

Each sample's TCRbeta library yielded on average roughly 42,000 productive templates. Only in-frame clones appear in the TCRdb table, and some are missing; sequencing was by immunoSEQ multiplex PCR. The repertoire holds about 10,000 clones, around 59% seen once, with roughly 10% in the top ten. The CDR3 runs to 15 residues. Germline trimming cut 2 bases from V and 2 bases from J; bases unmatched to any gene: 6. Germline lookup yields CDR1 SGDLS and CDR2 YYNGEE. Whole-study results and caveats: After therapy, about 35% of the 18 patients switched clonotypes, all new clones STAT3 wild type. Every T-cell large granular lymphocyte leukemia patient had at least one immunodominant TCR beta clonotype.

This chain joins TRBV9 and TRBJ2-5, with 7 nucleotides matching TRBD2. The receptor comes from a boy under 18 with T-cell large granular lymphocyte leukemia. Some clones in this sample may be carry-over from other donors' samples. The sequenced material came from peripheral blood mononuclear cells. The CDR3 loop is CASSVASGRQETQYF. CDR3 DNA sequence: TGTGCCAGCAGCGTCGCTAGCGGACGACAAGAGACCCAGTACTTC. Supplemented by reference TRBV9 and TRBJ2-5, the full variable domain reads DSGVTQTPKHLITATGQRVTLRCSPRSGDLSVYWYQQSLDQGLQFLIQYYNGEERAKGNILERFSAQQFPDLHSELNLSSLELGDSALYFCASSVASGRQETQYFGPGTRLLVL.